The 4 T cell receptor beta chains in this list originate from one sample, sequenced in a study of breast tumors, draining lymph nodes, adjacent tissues. Breast cancer patients provided tissue from their axillary draining lymph nodes. Each CDR3 protein gets one entry after TCRdb re-called the multiplex PCR reads with MiXCR. The sample has around 100,000 distinct CDR3 sequences; approximately 22% are singletons. Input material: axillary lymph node tissue. The receptors shown here come from a female donor with breast cancer. Some clones in this sample may be carry-over from other donors' samples.

There are many counts of this clonotype. The chain couples TRBV6-6 to TRBJ2-7, with 8 bases matching TRBD1. CDR1 MNHNY and CDR2 SVGAGI come from the germline V gene (reference sequence). CDR3 length equals 15 residues. After removal of 2 bases from V and 3 bases from J, the junction contained 6 bases not matched to a gene. The DNA for the CDR3 is TGTGCCAGCAGTTACCCCAGGACAGGGCACTACGAGCAGTACTTC. Translated: CASSYPRTGHYEQYF.

Many counts were recorded for this clonotype. The chain recombines TRBV7-9 with TRBJ2-7; 8 bases line up with TRBD1. V gave up 5 bases and J gave up 6 bases; unmatched junction bases: 3. This CDR3 is 12 amino acids long. Germline loops: CDR1 SEHNR, CDR2 FQNEAQ (reference sequence). CDR3 sequence (DNA): TGTGCCAGCAGCAGGACAGGGAGCGAGCAGTACTTC. The encoded protein is CASSRTGSEQYF.

The chain is built from TRBV6-5 and TRBJ1-1; D is possibly TRBD1 (5 bases). The V end lost 0 bases, the J end lost 5 bases, and 13 bases lay between the germline ends. The CDR3 runs 15 residues. The germline CDR1 and CDR2 sequences are MNHEY and SVGAGI. The CDR3 DNA reads TGTGCCAGCAGTTACTCGAATAGAGGGGTGACTGAAGCTTTCTTT. Protein: CASSYSNRGVTEAFF.

This clonotype has a count of ten or more. The chain recombines TRBV20-1 with TRBJ2-5, with D possibly TRBD1 on 7 matching bases. Trimming removed 3 bases at V and 4 bases at J, with 15 bases between. There are 14 residues in the CDR3. Germline CDR1 reads DFQATT; CDR2 reads SNEGSKA (reference sequence). CDR3 region: CSARESGGRETQYF. CDR3 sequence (DNA): TGCAGTGCTAGGGAATCAGGGGGGAGAGAGACCCAGTACTTC.